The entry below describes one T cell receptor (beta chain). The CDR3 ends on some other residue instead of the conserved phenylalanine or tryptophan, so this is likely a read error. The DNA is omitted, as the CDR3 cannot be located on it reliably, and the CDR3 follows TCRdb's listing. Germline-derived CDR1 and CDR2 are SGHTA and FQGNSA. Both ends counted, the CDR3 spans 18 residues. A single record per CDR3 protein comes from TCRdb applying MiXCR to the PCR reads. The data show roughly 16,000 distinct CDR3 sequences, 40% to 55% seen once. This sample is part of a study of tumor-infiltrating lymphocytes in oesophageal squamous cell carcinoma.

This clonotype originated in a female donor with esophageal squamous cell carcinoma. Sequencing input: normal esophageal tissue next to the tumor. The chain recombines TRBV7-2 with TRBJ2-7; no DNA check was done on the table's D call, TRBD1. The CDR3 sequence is CASSPRPGVVNYGYTFGS.